This T cell receptor beta chain was recovered during a study of blood T cell repertoires in COVID-19. About the research overall: From T cells, B-cell-depleted T cells, or PBMCs came the material, which was cDNA or gDNA.

The CDR3 runs 15 residues. CDR1 and CDR2 (germline): LNHDA, SQIVND (reference sequence). V lost 3 bases and J lost 1, with 12 bases in between. TCRdb's copy holds only in-frame clones and misses some; the assay was immunoSEQ multiplex PCR. The sample has approximately 400,000 clones, roughly four fifths seen once. This receptor was taken from a human donor with acute or convalescent COVID-19. The donor label of this sample is uncertain. This chain uses TRBV19 with TRBJ1-1; a weak D match, TRBD1 (5 bases). Sequencing was carried out using peripheral blood. Here the CDR3 DNA reads TGTGCCAGTAGTATGGGGCAGCGCCGGAACACTGAAGCTTTCTTT. This gives the protein CASSMGQRRNTEAFF.